These T cell receptor beta chains were read from a single sample in a study of T cell repertoires in cytomegalovirus infection. TCRdb reanalysed the reads using MiXCR and keeps one entry per CDR3 protein. The data show 750,000 to 950,000 distinct CDR3 sequences, about 28% seen once. No cognate antigen is known for these TCRs. The sequencing used cultured CD8+ T cells from PBMCs, collected from culture after CMV antigen stimulation. These receptor sequences come from a human donor in good health (CMV status not recorded). Some clones in this sample may be carry-over from other donors' samples. The CDR3 runs from the conserved cysteine through the conserved F or W. D genes are given only for firm matches. Expanded clones get a size class; other rows say once, few or many, or leave the size out.

d_call clone_size j_call v_call cdr3_nt cdr3_aa
NA few TRBJ1-2 TRBV20-1 TGCAGTGCTACACAGGGTTCTAACTATGGCTACACCTTC CSATQGSNYGYTF
NA few TRBJ1-5 TRBV20-1 TGCAGTGCATCAGGTCCCGACGGTCAGCCCCAGCATTTT CSASGPDGQPQHF
NA NA TRBJ1-5 TRBV5-6 TGTGCCAGCAGCACGGACAGAAATCAGCCCCAGCATTTT CASSTDRNQPQHF
NA NA TRBJ1-1 TRBV25-1 TGTGCCAGCAGTGAATACGACAAGAACACTGAAGCTTTCTTT CASSEYDKNTEAFF
TRBD2 NA TRBJ2-3 TRBV6-1 TGTGCCAGCAGTGAGCTACTAGCGGGGGGCCGTCTTGGTACGCAGTATTTT CASSELLAGGRLGTQYF
TRBD1 few TRBJ1-2 TRBV4-1 TGCGCCAGCAGCCTCGGACAGGGAATGACCCCAGGCGGCTACACCTTC CASSLGQGMTPGGYTF
TRBD1 NA TRBJ2-3 TRBV7-6 TGTGCCAGCAGCCAACTGACAGGGACCACAGATACGCAGTATTTT CASSQLTGTTDTQYF
NA NA TRBJ1-4 TRBV7-9 TGTGCCAGCAGCGCAGAATGGGGGGTAAAGGAAAAACTGTTTTTT CASSAEWGVKEKLFF
NA few TRBJ1-2 TRBV7-9 TGTGCCAGCAGCTTAGCGTGGGGAGCGAACAGAGGCTATGGCTACACCTTC CASSLAWGANRGYGYTF
NA NA TRBJ2-5 TRBV9 TGTGCCAGCAGCCCGAGGGGTAGCGGAGTACAAGAGACCCAGTACTTC CASSPRGSGVQETQYF
NA many TRBJ2-3 TRBV7-9 TGTGCCAGCAGCTGGTCAAGTAGCACAGATACGCAGTATTTT CASSWSSSTDTQYF
NA NA TRBJ2-7 TRBV7-4 TGTGCCAGCAGTAACCCTGCCTACGAGCAGTACTTC CASSNPAYEQYF
NA few TRBJ1-2 TRBV19 TGTGCCAGTAGTATACGGAGACATAACCCTAATTTACCTAACTATGGCTACACCTTC CASSIRRHNPNLPNYGYTF
NA many TRBJ2-1 TRBV7-9 TGTGCCAGCAGCTCTACAGAGAGCTCCTACAATGAGCAGTTCTTC CASSSTESSYNEQFF
NA NA TRBJ2-1 TRBV19 TGTGCCAGTAGTATAGGGGTTCCCGATGAGCAGTTCTTC CASSIGVPDEQFF
TRBD2 many TRBJ2-5 TRBV7-2 TGTGCCAGCAGCTTGGGCGGGGGGGCCTGGGAGACCCAGTACTTC CASSLGGGAWETQYF
TRBD1 NA TRBJ2-1 TRBV10-3 TGTGCCATCAGCCGATTCCGGGACAGGGAGTCCTACAATGAGCAGTTCTTC CAISRFRDRESYNEQFF
NA many TRBJ2-1 TRBV6-1 TGTGCCAGCAGTGAAGCGCTTCTTCGCAGGGCAAAGCAGTTCTTC CASSEALLRRAKQFF
NA NA TRBJ1-1 TRBV27 TGTGCCAGCAGTCCCTGGGACGGTCAAGCGCCTGAAGCTTTCTTT CASSPWDGQAPEAFF
NA NA TRBJ2-1 TRBV5-1 TGCGCCAGCAGCTTGGTTGGATTCAGCAATGAGCAGTTCTTC CASSLVGFSNEQFF
TRBD2 many TRBJ2-5 TRBV7-6 TGTGCCAGCAGCTTAGAAACTAGCGGGGGTCATGAGACCCAGTACTTC CASSLETSGGHETQYF
NA NA TRBJ2-1 TRBV6-1 TGTGCCAGCAGTGACTCCGGGTTCGAGTTCTTC CASSDSGFEFF
NA NA TRBJ2-1 TRBV9 TGTGCCAGCAGCGTAGGTTCCTCCAGCTCCTACAATGAGCAGTTCTTC CASSVGSSSSYNEQFF
NA NA TRBJ2-7 TRBV27 TGTGCCAGCAGTTTGAGGGGCTGGGGGGCCTACGAGCAGTACTTC CASSLRGWGAYEQYF
TRBD1 NA TRBJ1-2 TRBV25-1 TGTGCCAGCAGGAGGGACAGGGGAGAGGGCGGCTACACCTTC CASRRDRGEGGYTF
NA many TRBJ1-1 TRBV7-6 TGTGCCAGCAGCCCTGGACGCAGTAACACTGAAGCTTTCTTT CASSPGRSNTEAFF
TRBD1 NA TRBJ1-5 TRBV28 TGTGCCAGCAGACAACAGGGGGTGGTTCAGCCCCAGCATTTT CASRQQGVVQPQHF
NA NA TRBJ2-7 TRBV7-2 TGTGCCAGCAGCTCTTACCCCCCCTACGAGCAGTACTTC CASSSYPPYEQYF
TRBD2 few TRBJ2-2 TRBV7-8 TGTGCCAGCGGCAGCGGGGGGTATGGCGGGGAGCTGTTTTTT CASGSGGYGGELFF
NA few TRBJ2-3 TRBV25-1 TGTGCCAGCAGTGAATGGAGCGGCGAGACGCAGTATTTT CASSEWSGETQYF
NA few TRBJ1-2 TRBV7-9 TGTGCCAGCAGCTCGCCGGGGCCTGCCTATGGCTACACCTTC CASSSPGPAYGYTF
TRBD1 many TRBJ2-7 TRBV7-6 TGTGCCAGCAGCTTAGATGGGACAGCTCCTTTCGAGCAGTACTTC CASSLDGTAPFEQYF
NA few TRBJ1-2 TRBV19 TGTGCCAGTAGTATTAGTATGAACTATGGCTACACCTTC CASSISMNYGYTF